The clone carrying this TCR beta chain was seen only once. This sample was included in a study of shared clonotypes between healthy human individuals. Per the original methods: Junction-only immunoSEQ data arrived without quality scores, meaning filtering differed. Sequenced by immunoSEQ multiplex PCR; TCRdb stores in-frame clones only, minus some. V and J calls and clone size are as listed in that table; D and trimming were resolved from the DNA. The data show about 980,000 clones, with 76% seen just once and 1.5% held by the top ten. Sequencing was done on a sample of memory CD4+ T cells sorted from blood. Stated subset: CD45RA-negative fraction. This receptor was taken from a man younger than 30 in good health.

The CDR3: CASSSTGPGGDYGYTF. CDR3 nucleotide sequence: TGTGCCAGCAGCTCAACGGGACCTGGCGGAGACTATGGCTACACCTTC. The V gene is TRBV5-6, the J gene TRBJ1-2; D may be TRBD1 (5 bases). With 3 bases removed from V and 3 bases from J, the gap between germline ends came to 18 bases. In germline, CDR1 is SGHDT, CDR2 YYEEEE. CDR3 length: 16 amino acids.